The present T cell receptor beta chain was sequenced within a study of blood T cell repertoires in COVID-19. Turning to the study itself: Sites in the United States, Italy and Spain provided acute and convalescent COVID-19 samples. Nucleic acid was either cDNA or gDNA, and it came from T cells, B-cell-depleted T cells, or PBMCs.

Enrolment of Seattle patients took place during active infection, and they were followed longitudinally. The CDR3 covers 15 residues. Germline assignment: CDR1 MNHNS and CDR2 SASEGT. Trimming removed 0 bases at V and 8 bases at J, with 13 bases between. How the authors handled the data: Reference gene primer amplification in the assay estimated nucleated cell counts. Assay used: immunoSEQ multiplex PCR; TCRdb lists only in-frame clones, some missing. V, J and clone size are taken as reported in that table, and D and trimming were inferred from the DNA itself. Among 180,000 or so clones listed, approximately 87% were seen once.

This clonotype originated in a woman aged 55-75 years with COVID-19, enrolled during active disease. Sample: peripheral blood. V gene TRBV6-1 combines with J gene TRBJ1-4; D ambiguous. CDR3 DNA sequence: TGTGCCAGCAGTGAAGCGATTGGAGCGAGGGAAAAACTGTTTTTT. Translated: CASSEAIGAREKLFF.